This entry is about one T cell receptor (beta chain). The antigen is undetermined. This entry belongs to a study of cytomegalovirus exposure and HLA in healthy donors. For the study at large: An earlier analysis found around 120 million unique TCR beta sequences from approximately 190 million T cells. Clustering assigned approximately 78% of the approximately 400 genotyped donors to the Caucasian-associated ancestry cluster.

Notes on the study in general: In a later analysis, donors in an Asian-associated ancestry cluster reportedly had fewer N-insertions in productive TCRs than the cohort mean. Certain indistinguishable V segments, among them TRBV6-2 and TRBV6-3, were excluded.

Looked up from germline, CDR1 is MGHDK and CDR2 is SYGVNS. The CDR3 has 16 residues. V was clipped by 4 bases and J by 0 bases; unmatched bases: 4. The PCR made use of 60 Vbeta and 13 Jbeta primers. Clones were read by immunoSEQ multiplex PCR, and TCRdb kept only the in-frame ones, dropping some. The sample lists around 110,000 clones, under 85% occurring once. Material for sequencing was PBMCs. The rearrangement joins TRBV25-1 to TRBJ2-3; 10 nucleotides agree with TRBD2. This sequence originates from a man under 40 in good health and CMV-seropositive. The CDR3 here is CASSADSGGSTDTQYF. Here the CDR3 DNA reads TGTGCCAGCAGTGCCGATAGCGGGGGGAGCACAGATACGCAGTATTTT.